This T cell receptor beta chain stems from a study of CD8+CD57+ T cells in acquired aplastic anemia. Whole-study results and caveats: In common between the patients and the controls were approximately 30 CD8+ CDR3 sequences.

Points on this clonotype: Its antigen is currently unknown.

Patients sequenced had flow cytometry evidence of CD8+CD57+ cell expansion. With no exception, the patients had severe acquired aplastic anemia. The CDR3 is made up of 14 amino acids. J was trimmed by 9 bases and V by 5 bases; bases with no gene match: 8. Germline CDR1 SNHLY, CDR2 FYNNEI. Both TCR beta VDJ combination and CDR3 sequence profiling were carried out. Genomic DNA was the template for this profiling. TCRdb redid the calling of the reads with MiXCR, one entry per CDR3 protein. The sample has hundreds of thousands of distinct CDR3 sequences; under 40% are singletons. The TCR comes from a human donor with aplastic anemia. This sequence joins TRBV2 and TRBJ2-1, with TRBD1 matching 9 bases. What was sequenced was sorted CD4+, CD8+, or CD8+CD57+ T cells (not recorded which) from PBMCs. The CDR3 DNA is TGTGCCAGCAGTAATGAACAGGGGGCGCGTGAGCAGTTCTTC. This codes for CASSNEQGAREQFF.